The following is a TCR beta chain sequence with its context. Its antigen is currently unknown. The protocol was immunoSEQ multiplex PCR, while the TCRdb copy is restricted to in-frame clones and leaves out a portion. The sample records under 3,500 clones, around 82% being singletons. This sample was taken from a study of the immune and genomic landscape of osteosarcoma. For the study at large: Patients had high-grade osteosarcoma, aged about 5-81 at diagnosis. Study-wide results and caveats: Limited clonal expansion was suggested by productive clonality averaging around 0.09, maximum roughly 0.3. A single dominant hyperexpanded clone appeared in five cases, each with <100 clonotypes.

The ends were cut back, 1 base at V and 4 bases at J, with 8 bases in the middle. Germline assignment: CDR1 MNHNS and CDR2 SASEGT. The CDR3 loop spans 14 amino acids. Osteosarcoma specimens were post-treatment primary, local recurrence and metastasis tumors from poor-prognosis patients. The sequenced sample consisted of metastatic tumor tissue from the lung. The chain has TRBV6-1 and TRBJ1-5; D is undetermined. The sequence came from a woman aged 18-35 years with osteosarcoma. The CDR3 DNA sequence: TGTGCCAGCAGTGAAGGGATGGAAAATCAGCCCCAGCATTTT. This encodes CASSEGMENQPQHF.